Shown below are 10 T cell receptor beta chains from a single sample sequenced in a study of blood T cells in healthy people across ages. Primed by a sample-barcoded 5' primer and a J-beta primer mix, a second PCR proceeded for 7 to 11 cycles. One entry per CDR3 protein, called by TCRdb with MiXCR from the 5' RACE reads. This sample has hundreds of thousands of distinct CDR3 sequences; around half occur once, and the top ten carry approximately 32%. Input material: blood. Receptors were obtained from a woman aged 55-69 years in good health.

The chain uses TRBV5-1 and TRBJ1-2; D ambiguous. From germline, CDR1 is SGHRS and CDR2 YFSETQ. The ends were cut back, 0 bases at V and 4 bases at J, with 13 bases in the middle. The CDR3 totals 15 residues. The CDR3 DNA is TGCGCCAGCAGCTTGGATCAGACTCGCCCCTATGGCTACACCTTC. Amino acids: CASSLDQTRPYGYTF. Drawing the rest from reference TRBV5-1 and TRBJ1-2, the complete variable domain is KAGVTQTPRYLIKTRGQQVTLSCSPISGHRSVSWYQQTPGQGLQFLFEYFSETQRNKGNFPGRFSGRQFSNSRSEMNVSTLELGDSALYLCASSLDQTRPYGYTFGSGTRLTVV.

The chain uses TRBV5-1 and TRBJ2-5; no definite D call. Deletions cut 4 bases from V and 5 bases from J, with 12 bases between. This CDR3 contains 13 residues. Per germline, CDR1 SGHRS and CDR2 YFSETQ. CDR3 in DNA: TGCGCCAGCAGCGCCGGGCCGGAGGAGACCCAGTACTTC. Its protein is CASSAGPEETQYF. Full variable domain (missing parts from reference TRBV5-1 and TRBJ2-5): KAGVTQTPRYLIKTRGQQVTLSCSPISGHRSVSWYQQTPGQGLQFLFEYFSETQRNKGNFPGRFSGRQFSNSRSEMNVSTLELGDSALYLCASSAGPEETQYFGPGTRLLVL.

This sequence joins TRBV29-1 and TRBJ1-4; possible D gene TRBD1, 6 bases. The V gene's germline CDR1 is SQVTM and CDR2 ANQGSEA. This CDR3 has 13 amino acids. Trimming left V 6 bases short and J 5 bases short, with 13 bases between. Written as DNA, the CDR3 is TGCAGCGTAGGACAGCTTGGAAATGAAAAACTGTTTTTT. This translates into CSVGQLGNEKLFF.

The V call is TRBV7-3, the J call TRBJ2-3; 13 positions agree with TRBD2. The V gene end was trimmed by 6 bases and the J gene end by 5 bases; junction bases not matched to a gene: 5. The CDR3 covers 15 residues. The germline V gene has CDR1 SGHTA and CDR2 FQGTGA. The DNA for the CDR3 is TGTGCCAGCAGTGATGGACTAGCGGGAGTAGATACGCAGTATTTT. Translation gives CASSDGLAGVDTQYF.

In its sample, this clonotype was seen a few times. The chain couples TRBV10-3 to TRBJ2-7, with unresolved D. V was cut by 0 bases and J by 5 bases, with 8 bases left in between. CDR1 is ENHRY and CDR2 is SYGVKD in the germline V gene. The CDR3 is made up of 13 amino acids. The CDR3 protein is CAISESGPDEQYF. CDR3 sequence (DNA): TGTGCCATCAGTGAGTCAGGCCCCGACGAGCAGTACTTC.

V is TRBV7-3 and J is TRBJ2-2, with 12 bases lining up with TRBD2. Unmatched junction bases numbered 0, after V lost 3 bases and J lost 4 bases. The CDR3 is made up of 15 amino acids. Germline lookup yields CDR1 SGHTA and CDR2 FQGTGA. This chain's CDR3 is CASSLGLAGTGELFF. The CDR3 DNA reads as TGTGCCAGCAGCTTGGGACTAGCGGGCACCGGGGAGCTGTTTTTT. The full variable domain, its missing parts supplied by reference TRBV7-3 and TRBJ2-2, is GAGVSQTPSNKVTEKGKYVELRCDPISGHTALYWYRQSLGQGPEFLIYFQGTGAADDSGLPNDRFFAVRPEGSVSTLKIQRTERGDSAVYLCASSLGLAGTGELFFGEGSRLTVL.

This rearrangement joins TRBV4-2 to TRBJ1-1, with D perhaps matching TRBD1 (6 bases). Germline V gene data show CDR1 as LGHNA and CDR2 as YNFKEQ. The V end lost 1 base, the J end lost 3 bases, and 12 bases lay between the germline ends. This CDR3 comprises 15 residues. CDR3 DNA: TGTGCCAGCAGCCAAGGACGGGGGCAGGACACTGAAGCTTTCTTT. Translation: CASSQGRGQDTEAFF.

This clonotype was found a few times. The chain employs TRBV4-2 and TRBJ2-5, with D perhaps matching TRBD2 (6 bases). In germline, CDR1 is LGHNA, CDR2 YNFKEQ. There are 14 residues in the CDR3. Trimming pared 1 base from V and 5 bases from J, leaving 11 bases between. CDR3 sequence (DNA): TGTGCCAGCAGCCAAGGGAGGGCGGAGGAGACCCAGTACTTC. Amino acid sequence: CASSQGRAEETQYF.

This chain links TRBV27 with TRBJ2-3; 8 bases align to TRBD2. With 6 bases clipped from V and 3 bases from J, the junction kept 11 bases outside the gene matches. The germline CDR1 and CDR2 sequences are MNHEY and SMNVEV (reference sequence). This CDR3 region has 16 residues. This chain's CDR3 is CASRAYAGGGTDTQYF. The CDR3 nucleotides are TGTGCCAGCAGGGCCTACGCGGGAGGTGGGACAGATACGCAGTATTTT.

The table lists this clonotype with a few counts. The V gene is TRBV20-1, the J gene TRBJ1-6; 7 bases are a match to TRBD1. The length of the CDR3 is 16 residues. With 0 bases clipped from V and 10 bases from J, the junction kept 12 bases outside the gene matches. Germline CDR1 reads DFQATT; CDR2 reads SNEGSKA (reference sequence). The CDR3, as DNA: TGCAGTGCTAGAGATGGGGGTCAGGGGGTAGGATCACCCCTCCACTTT. Translation: CSARDGGQGVGSPLHF.